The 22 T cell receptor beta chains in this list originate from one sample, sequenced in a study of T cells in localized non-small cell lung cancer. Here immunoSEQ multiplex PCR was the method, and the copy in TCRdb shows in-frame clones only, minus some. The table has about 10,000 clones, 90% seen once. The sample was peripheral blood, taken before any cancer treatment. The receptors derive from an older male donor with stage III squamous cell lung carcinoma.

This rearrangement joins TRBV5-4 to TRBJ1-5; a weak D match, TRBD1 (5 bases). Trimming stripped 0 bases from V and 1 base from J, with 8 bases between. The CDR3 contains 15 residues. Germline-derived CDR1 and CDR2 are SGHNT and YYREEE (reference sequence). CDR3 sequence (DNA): TGTGCCAGCAGCTTGGGAGGGGACAGCAATCAGCCCCAGCATTTT. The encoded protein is CASSLGGDSNQPQHF.

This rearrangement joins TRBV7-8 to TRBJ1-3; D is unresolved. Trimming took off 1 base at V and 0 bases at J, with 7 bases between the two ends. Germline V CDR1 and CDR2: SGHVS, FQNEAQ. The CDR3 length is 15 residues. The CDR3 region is CASSLGLNSGNTIYF. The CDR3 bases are TGTGCCAGCAGCTTAGGATTAAACTCTGGAAACACCATATATTTT.

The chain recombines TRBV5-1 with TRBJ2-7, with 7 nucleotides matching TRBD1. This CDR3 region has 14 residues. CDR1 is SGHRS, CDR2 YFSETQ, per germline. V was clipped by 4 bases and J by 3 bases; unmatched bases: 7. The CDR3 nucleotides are TGCGCCAGCAGCAGACAGGGATCAATCTACGAGCAGTACTTC. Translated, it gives CASSRQGSIYEQYF.

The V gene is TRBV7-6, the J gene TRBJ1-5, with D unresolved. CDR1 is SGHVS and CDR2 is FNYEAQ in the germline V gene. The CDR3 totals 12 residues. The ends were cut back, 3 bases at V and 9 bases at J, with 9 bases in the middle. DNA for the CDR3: TGTGCCAGCAGCTTTTACGGGCTGCCCCAGCATTTT. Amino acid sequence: CASSFYGLPQHF.

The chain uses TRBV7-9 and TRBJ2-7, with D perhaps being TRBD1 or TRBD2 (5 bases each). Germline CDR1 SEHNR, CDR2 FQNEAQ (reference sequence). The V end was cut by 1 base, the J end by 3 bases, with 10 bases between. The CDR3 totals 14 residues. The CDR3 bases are TGTGCCAGCAGCTTAGGGGGACCGGACTACGAGCAGTACTTC. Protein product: CASSLGGPDYEQYF.

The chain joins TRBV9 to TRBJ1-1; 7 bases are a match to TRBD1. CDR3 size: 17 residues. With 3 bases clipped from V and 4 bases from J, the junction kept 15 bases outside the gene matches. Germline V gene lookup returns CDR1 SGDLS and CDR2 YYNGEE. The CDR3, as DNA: TGTGCCAGCAGCGCGAAACTAGGGACAGAGTCGCTCACTGAAGCTTTCTTT. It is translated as CASSAKLGTESLTEAFF.

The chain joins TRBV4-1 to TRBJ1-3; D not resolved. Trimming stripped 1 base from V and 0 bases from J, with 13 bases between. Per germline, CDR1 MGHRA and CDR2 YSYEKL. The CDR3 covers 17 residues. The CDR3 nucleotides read TGCGCCAGCAGCCAAGGGAATGCTCTTAGCTCTGGAAACACCATATATTTT. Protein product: CASSQGNALSSGNTIYF.

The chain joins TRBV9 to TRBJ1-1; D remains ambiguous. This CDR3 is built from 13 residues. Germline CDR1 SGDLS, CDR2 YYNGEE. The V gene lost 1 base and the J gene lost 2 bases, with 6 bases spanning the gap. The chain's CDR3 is CASSVSQNTEAFF. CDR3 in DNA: TGTGCCAGCAGCGTATCCCAAAACACTGAAGCTTTCTTT.

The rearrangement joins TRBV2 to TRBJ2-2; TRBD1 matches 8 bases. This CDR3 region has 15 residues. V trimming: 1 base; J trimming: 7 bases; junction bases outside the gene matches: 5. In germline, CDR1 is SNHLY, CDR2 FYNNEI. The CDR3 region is CASSEVQGAIGELFF. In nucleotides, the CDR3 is TGTGCCAGCAGTGAAGTCCAGGGGGCTATCGGGGAGCTGTTTTTT.

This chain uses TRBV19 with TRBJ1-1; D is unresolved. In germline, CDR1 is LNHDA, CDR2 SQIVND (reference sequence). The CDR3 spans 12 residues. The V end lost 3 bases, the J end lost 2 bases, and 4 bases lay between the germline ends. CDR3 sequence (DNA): TGTGCCAGTAGTATCACAAACACTGAAGCTTTCTTT. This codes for CASSITNTEAFF.

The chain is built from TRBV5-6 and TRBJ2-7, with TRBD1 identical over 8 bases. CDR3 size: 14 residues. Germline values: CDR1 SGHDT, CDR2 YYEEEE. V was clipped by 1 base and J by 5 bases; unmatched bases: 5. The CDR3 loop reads CASSLTGGLDEQYF. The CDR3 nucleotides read TGTGCCAGCAGCTTGACAGGGGGTTTAGACGAGCAGTACTTC.

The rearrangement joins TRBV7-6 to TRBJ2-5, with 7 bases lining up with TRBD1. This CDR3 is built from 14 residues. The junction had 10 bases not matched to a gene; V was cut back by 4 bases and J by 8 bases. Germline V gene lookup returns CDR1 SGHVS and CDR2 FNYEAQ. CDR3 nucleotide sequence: TGTGCCAGCAGCTCCGGACAGGCAGGGTCCACCCAGTACTTC. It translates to CASSSGQAGSTQYF.

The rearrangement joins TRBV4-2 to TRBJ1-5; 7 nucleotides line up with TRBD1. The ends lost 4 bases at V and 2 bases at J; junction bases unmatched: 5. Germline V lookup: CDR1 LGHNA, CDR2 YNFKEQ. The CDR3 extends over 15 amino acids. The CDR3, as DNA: TGTGCCAGCAGCCTCGGGACAGAGGGCAATCAGCCCCAGCATTTT. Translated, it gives CASSLGTEGNQPQHF.

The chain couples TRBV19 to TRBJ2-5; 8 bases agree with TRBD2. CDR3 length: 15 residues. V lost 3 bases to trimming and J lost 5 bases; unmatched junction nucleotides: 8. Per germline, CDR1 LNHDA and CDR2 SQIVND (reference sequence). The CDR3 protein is CASSIRSGGVETQYF. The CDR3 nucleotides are TGTGCCAGTAGTATCCGCAGCGGGGGTGTGGAGACCCAGTACTTC.

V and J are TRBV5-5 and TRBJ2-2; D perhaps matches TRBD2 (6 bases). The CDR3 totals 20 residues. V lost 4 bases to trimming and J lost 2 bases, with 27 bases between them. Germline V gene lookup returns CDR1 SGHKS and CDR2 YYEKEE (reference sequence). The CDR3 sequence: CASSQHVETSLLTNTGELFF. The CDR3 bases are TGTGCCAGCAGCCAGCACGTCGAGACTAGTCTCCTCACAAACACCGGGGAGCTGTTTTTT. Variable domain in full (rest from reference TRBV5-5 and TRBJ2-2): DAGVTQSPTHLIKTRGQQVTLRCSPISGHKSVSWYQQVLGQGPQFIFQYYEKEERGRGNFPDRFSARQFPNYSSELNVNALLLGDSALYLCASSQHVETSLLTNTGELFFGEGSRLTVL.

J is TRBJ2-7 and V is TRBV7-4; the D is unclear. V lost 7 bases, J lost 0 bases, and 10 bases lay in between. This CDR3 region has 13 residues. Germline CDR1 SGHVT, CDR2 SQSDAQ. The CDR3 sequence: CASIPGDSYEQYF. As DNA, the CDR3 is TGTGCCAGCATCCCGGGCGACTCCTACGAGCAGTACTTC.

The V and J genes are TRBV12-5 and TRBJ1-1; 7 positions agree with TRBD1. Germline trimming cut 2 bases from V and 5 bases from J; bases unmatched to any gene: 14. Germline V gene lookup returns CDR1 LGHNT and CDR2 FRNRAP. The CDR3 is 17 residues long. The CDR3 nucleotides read TGTGCTAGTGGTTTGACCGTCATGATCCAGGGGGATACTGAAGCTTTCTTT. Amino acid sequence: CASGLTVMIQGDTEAFF.

This chain's CDR3 is CATSQGGTGVFKNIQYF. The CDR3 nucleotides are TGTGCCACCAGCCAAGGTGGGACAGGGGTTTTCAAAAACATTCAGTACTTC. The J gene is TRBJ2-4, the V gene TRBV15; TRBD1 aligns across 10 bases. V was pared by 5 bases and J by 3 bases, with 10 bases of the junction left unmatched. This CDR3 contains 17 residues. Germline V gives CDR1 LNHNV, CDR2 YYDKDF (reference sequence). The whole variable domain, filled in from reference TRBV15 and TRBJ2-4, reads DAMVIQNPRYQVTQFGKPVTLSCSQTLNHNVMYWYQQKSSQAPKLLFHYYDKDFNNEADTPDNFQSRRPNTSFCFLDIRSPGLGDTAMYLCATSQGGTGVFKNIQYFGAGTRLSVL.

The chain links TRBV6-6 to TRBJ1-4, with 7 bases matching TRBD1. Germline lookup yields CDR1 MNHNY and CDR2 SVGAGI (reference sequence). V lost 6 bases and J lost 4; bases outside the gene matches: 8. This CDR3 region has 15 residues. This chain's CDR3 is CASSTKGARNEKLFF. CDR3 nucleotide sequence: TGTGCCAGCAGCACTAAGGGGGCTCGTAATGAAAAACTGTTTTTT.

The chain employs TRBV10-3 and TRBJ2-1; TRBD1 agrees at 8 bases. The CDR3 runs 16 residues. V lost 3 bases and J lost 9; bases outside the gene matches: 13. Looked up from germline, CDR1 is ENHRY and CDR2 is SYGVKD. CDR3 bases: TGTGCCATCAGTGACGATTCGACAGGGGCGGACACTGAGCAGTTCTTC. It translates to CAISDDSTGADTEQFF.

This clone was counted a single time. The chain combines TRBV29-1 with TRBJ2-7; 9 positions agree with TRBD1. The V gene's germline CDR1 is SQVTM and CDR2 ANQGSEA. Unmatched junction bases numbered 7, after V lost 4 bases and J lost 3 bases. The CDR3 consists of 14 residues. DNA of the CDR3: TGCAGCGTTGTTCGGACAGGGGTCGTCTACGAGCAGTACTTC. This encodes CSVVRTGVVYEQYF.

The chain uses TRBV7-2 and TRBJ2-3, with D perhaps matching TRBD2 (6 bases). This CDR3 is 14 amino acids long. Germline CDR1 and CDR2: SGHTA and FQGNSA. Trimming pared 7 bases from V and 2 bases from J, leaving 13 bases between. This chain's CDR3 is CASTDSGLTDTQYF. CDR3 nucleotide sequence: TGTGCCAGCACCGATAGCGGCCTCACAGATACGCAGTATTTT. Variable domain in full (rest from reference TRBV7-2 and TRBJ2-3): GAGVSQSPSNKVTEKGKDVELRCDPISGHTALYWYRQSLGQGLEFLIYFQGNSAPDKSGLPSDRFSAERTGGSVSTLTIQRTQQEDSAVYLCASTDSGLTDTQYFGPGTRLTVL.